This TCR beta chain derives from a study of T cell responses to AZD1222 COVID-19 vaccine. The assay was immunoSEQ multiplex PCR, and TCRdb's table has in-frame clones only and misses some. The table has some 110,000 clones, about 90% seen once. This CDR3 is built from 15 residues. Per germline, CDR1 MGHRA and CDR2 YSYEKL. The V end lost 1 base, the J end lost 2 bases, and 9 bases lay between the germline ends. The V call is TRBV4-1, the J call TRBJ2-1, with D tentatively TRBD1 or TRBD2 (6 bases each). This sequence originates from an adult in good health. This material consisted of peripheral blood, taken on day 0 of AZD1222 vaccination. The CDR3 region has the DNA TGCGCCAGCAGCCAAGGAAGGGGGGCCTACAATGAGCAGTTCTTC. Translated: CASSQGRGAYNEQFF.